This T cell receptor (beta chain) was recovered during a study of shared clonotypes between healthy human individuals. From germline, CDR1 is SGHNT and CDR2 YYREEE (reference sequence). The CDR3 covers 12 residues. The V segment lost 6 bases and the J segment 6 bases; nucleotides outside the gene matches: 5. Measured with immunoSEQ multiplex PCR; TCRdb has only the in-frame clones, and not every one. The table lists 1.5 million to 2.5 million clones, 85% to 95% of them singletons. Study-wide findings and caveats: Naive CD4 clonotype sharing across four donors was 4% to 5%.

To note about this clone: Its antigen is not known.

CD45RO-negative CD8 cells positively selected for CCR7 made up the naive population, which excluded terminally differentiated effector memory CD45RA+ cells. This chain joins TRBV5-4 and TRBJ2-7, with TRBD2 matching over 8 bases. The clonotype comes from a man younger than 35 in good health. Sequencing used naive CD8+ T cells sorted from blood. The CDR3 region has the DNA TGTGCCAGCACCCCGGGGGGGAGCGAGCAGTACTTC. Encoded protein: CASTPGGSEQYF.